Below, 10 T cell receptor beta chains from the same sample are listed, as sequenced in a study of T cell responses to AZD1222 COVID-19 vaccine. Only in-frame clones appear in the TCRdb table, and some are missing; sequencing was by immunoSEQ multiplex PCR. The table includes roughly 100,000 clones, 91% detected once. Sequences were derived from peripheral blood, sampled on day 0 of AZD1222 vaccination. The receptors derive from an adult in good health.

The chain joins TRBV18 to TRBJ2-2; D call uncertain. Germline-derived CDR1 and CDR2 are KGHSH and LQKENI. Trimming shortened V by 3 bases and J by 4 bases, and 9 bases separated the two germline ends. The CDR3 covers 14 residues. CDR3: CASSPVPSTGELFF. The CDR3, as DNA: TGTGCCAGCTCACCGGTCCCGTCCACCGGGGAGCTGTTTTTT. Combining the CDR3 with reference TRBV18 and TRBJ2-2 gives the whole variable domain NAGVMQNPRHLVRRRGQEARLRCSPMKGHSHVYWYRQLPEEGLKFMVYLQKENIIDESGMPKERFSAEFPKEGPSILRIQQVVRGDSAAYFCASSPVPSTGELFFGEGSRLTVL.

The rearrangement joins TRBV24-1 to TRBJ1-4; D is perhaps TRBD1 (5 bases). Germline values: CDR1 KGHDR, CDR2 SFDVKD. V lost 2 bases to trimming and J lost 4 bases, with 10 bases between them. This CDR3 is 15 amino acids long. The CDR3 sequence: CATSDSGTLNEKLFF. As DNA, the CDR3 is TGTGCCACCAGTGATTCAGGGACCCTTAATGAAAAACTGTTTTTT.

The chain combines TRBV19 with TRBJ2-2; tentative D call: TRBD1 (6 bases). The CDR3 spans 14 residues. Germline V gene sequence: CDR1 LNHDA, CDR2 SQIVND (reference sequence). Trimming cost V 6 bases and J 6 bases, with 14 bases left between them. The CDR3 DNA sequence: TGTGCCAGTAGAATTTACAGGGAAGCCGGGGAGCTGTTTTTT. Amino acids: CASRIYREAGELFF.

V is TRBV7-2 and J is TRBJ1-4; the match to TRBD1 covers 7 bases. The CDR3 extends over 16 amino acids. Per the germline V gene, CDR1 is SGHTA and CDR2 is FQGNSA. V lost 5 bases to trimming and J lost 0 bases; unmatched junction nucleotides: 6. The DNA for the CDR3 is TGTGCCAGCAGCCAAACAGGGGCAACAACTAATGAAAAACTGTTTTTT. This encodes CASSQTGATTNEKLFF.

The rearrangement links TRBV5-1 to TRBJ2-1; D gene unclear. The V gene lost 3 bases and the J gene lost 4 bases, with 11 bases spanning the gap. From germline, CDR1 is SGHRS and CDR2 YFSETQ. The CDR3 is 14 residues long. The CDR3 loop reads CASSSNDPYNEQFF. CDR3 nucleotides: TGCGCCAGCAGCTCCAATGACCCGTACAATGAGCAGTTCTTC.

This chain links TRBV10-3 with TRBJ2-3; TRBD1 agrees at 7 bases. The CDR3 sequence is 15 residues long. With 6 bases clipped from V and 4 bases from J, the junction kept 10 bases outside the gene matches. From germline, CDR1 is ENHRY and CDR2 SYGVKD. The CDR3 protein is CAISETGSYSDTQYF. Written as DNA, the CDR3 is TGTGCCATCAGCGAGACAGGGTCGTATTCAGATACGCAGTATTTT.

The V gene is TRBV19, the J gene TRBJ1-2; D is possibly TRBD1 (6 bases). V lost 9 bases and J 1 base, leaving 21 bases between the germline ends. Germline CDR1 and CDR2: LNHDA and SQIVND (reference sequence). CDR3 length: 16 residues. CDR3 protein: CASHFRETGLNYGYTF. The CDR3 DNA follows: TGTGCCAGCCACTTTAGGGAGACAGGACTTAACTATGGCTACACCTTC.

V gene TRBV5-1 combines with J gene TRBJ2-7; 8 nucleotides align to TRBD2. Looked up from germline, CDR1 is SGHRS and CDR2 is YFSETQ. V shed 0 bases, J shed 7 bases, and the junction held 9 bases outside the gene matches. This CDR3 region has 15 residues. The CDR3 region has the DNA TGCGCCAGCAGCTTGGAACCGGGAGGGCCGGGTGAGCAGTACTTC. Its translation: CASSLEPGGPGEQYF.

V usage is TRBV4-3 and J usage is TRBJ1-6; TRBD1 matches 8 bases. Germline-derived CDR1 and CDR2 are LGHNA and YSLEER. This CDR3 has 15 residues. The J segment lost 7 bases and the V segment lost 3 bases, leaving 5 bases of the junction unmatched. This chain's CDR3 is CASSQAGQGNSPLHF. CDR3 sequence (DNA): TGCGCCAGCAGCCAGGCCGGACAGGGAAATTCACCCCTCCACTTT.

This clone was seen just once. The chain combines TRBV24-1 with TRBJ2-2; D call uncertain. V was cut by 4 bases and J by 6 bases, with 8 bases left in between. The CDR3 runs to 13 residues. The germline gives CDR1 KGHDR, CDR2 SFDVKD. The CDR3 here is CATSDPLSGELFF. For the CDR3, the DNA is TGTGCCACCAGTGACCCACTTTCCGGGGAGCTGTTTTTT.